The rows below give T cell receptor beta chains drawn from one sample of a study of shared clonotypes between healthy human individuals. This table comes from immunoSEQ multiplex PCR, and its TCRdb copy is limited to in-frame clones, with some not included. The sample records roughly 1,000,000 clones, about four fifths being singletons. The sample comprised memory CD4+ T cells from PBMCs. These receptors all stem from a man between 18 and 35 years old in good health. Some clones in this sample may be carry-over from other donors' samples. CDR3s include the opening cysteine and the closing phenylalanine or tryptophan. A D gene is named only where the DNA matches it firmly. Clone size is not always given. Where it is, it says once, few, many or a class for expanded clones.

>TRBV7-9|NA|TRBJ1-4|NA
TGTGCCAGCAGCTTAGACGGCAATGAAAAACTGTTTTTT
CASSLDGNEKLFF
>TRBV5-1|NA|TRBJ2-5|NA
TGCGCCAGCAGCTTGAGTCGGACCGGAGAGACCCAGTACTTC
CASSLSRTGETQYF
>TRBV11-2|TRBD1|TRBJ2-1|once
TGTGCCAGCACCATCGGACAGGGGACCTACAATGAGCAGTTCTTC
CASTIGQGTYNEQFF
>TRBV6-1|NA|TRBJ1-4|NA
TGTGCCAGCACCCAGGGTCCAACTAATGAAAAACTGTTTTTT
CASTQGPTNEKLFF
>TRBV18|TRBD2|TRBJ2-1|once
TGTGCCAGCTCACCTGGGACTAGCGGGAGGGCCGATCCGTTCTTC
CASSPGTSGRADPFF
>TRBV7-9|NA|TRBJ1-3|NA
TGTGCCAGCAGCCCGACAGCCAGAAACACCATATATTTT
CASSPTARNTIYF
>TRBV11-2|NA|TRBJ1-2|NA
TGTGCCAGCAGCTTAGCAGGGACGGCGAACTATGGCTACACCTTC
CASSLAGTANYGYTF
>TRBV7-2|NA|TRBJ2-2|NA
TGTGCCAGCAGCTTAGGAGGTTCGGTAACCGCCGGGGAGCTGTTTTTT
CASSLGGSVTAGELFF
>TRBV11-2|NA|TRBJ2-5|NA
TGTGCCAGCAGCTTGAACAGGGCTACCCAAGAGACCCAGTACTTC
CASSLNRATQETQYF
>TRBV5-1|NA|TRBJ2-7|NA
TGCGCCAGCAGCTTTCACTCTTTATACGAGCAGTACTTC
CASSFHSLYEQYF
>TRBV28|NA|TRBJ1-3|NA
TGTGCCAGCAGAAACAGCGCAGGGTATTCTGGAAACACCATATATTTT
CASRNSAGYSGNTIYF
>TRBV11-2|NA|TRBJ2-5|NA
TGTGCCAGCAGCTGGGCGACCCAAGAGACCCAGTACTTC
CASSWATQETQYF
>TRBV4-3|TRBD1|TRBJ2-6|NA
TGCGCCAGCAGCCAAGTTAGAGGACAGGGTTCTGGGGCCAACGTCCTGACTTTC
CASSQVRGQGSGANVLTF
>TRBV4-2|TRBD1|TRBJ2-7|NA
TGTGCCAGCAGCCAAGTCGGCCGAGGGCAGGGGGACTACGAGCAGTACTTC
CASSQVGRGQGDYEQYF
>TRBV18|TRBD2|TRBJ2-5|NA
TGTGCCAGCTCACCACGGAAGACTAGCGGAGCCCAAGAGACCCAGTACTTC
CASSPRKTSGAQETQYF
>TRBV2|NA|TRBJ1-5|once
TGTGCCAGCAGTGAAGACGTTAATCAGCCCCAGCATTTT
CASSEDVNQPQHF
>TRBV27|TRBD2|TRBJ2-1|NA
TGTGCCAGCAGTTTATCGGCTAGCGGGAGGTGGAATGAGCAGTTCTTC
CASSLSASGRWNEQFF
>TRBV6-1|TRBD2|TRBJ2-7|NA
TGTGCCAGCAGTGAATCACTAGCGGGAGGTTCCTACGAGCAGTACTTC
CASSESLAGGSYEQYF
>TRBV28|NA|TRBJ1-5|NA
TGTGCCAGCTCACGGGCGCCCGCCCCGGGGCAGCCCCAGCATTTT
CASSRAPAPGQPQHF
>TRBV10-3|TRBD1|TRBJ2-7|NA
TGTGCCATCAGGGCTACAGGGGGCGGCTACGAGCAGTACTTC
CAIRATGGGYEQYF
>TRBV6-4|NA|TRBJ2-2|NA
TGTGCCAGCAGGCTGGGGGGCACCGGGGAGCTGTTTTTT
CASRLGGTGELFF
>TRBV28|NA|TRBJ1-1|few
TGTGCCAGCAGCCTCTCTCAGACAAGGAGGCGCAACACTGAAGCTTTCTTT
CASSLSQTRRRNTEAFF
>TRBV5-1|TRBD1|TRBJ1-2|NA
TGCGCCAGCAGCTTGGGGACAGGCGCTAACTATGGCTACACCTTC
CASSLGTGANYGYTF
>TRBV5-4|NA|TRBJ2-7|NA
TGTGCCAGCAGCTTGGACAGGGTAAGGGAGCAGTACTTC
CASSLDRVREQYF
>TRBV9|NA|TRBJ1-5|NA
TGTGCCAGCAGCGTTGCGTGGAGCAATCAGCCCCAGCATTTT
CASSVAWSNQPQHF
>TRBV11-2|TRBD2|TRBJ2-1|NA
TGTGCCAGCAGCGCCGGGACTAGCGGGATCAGGTTGAATGAGCAGTTCTTC
CASSAGTSGIRLNEQFF